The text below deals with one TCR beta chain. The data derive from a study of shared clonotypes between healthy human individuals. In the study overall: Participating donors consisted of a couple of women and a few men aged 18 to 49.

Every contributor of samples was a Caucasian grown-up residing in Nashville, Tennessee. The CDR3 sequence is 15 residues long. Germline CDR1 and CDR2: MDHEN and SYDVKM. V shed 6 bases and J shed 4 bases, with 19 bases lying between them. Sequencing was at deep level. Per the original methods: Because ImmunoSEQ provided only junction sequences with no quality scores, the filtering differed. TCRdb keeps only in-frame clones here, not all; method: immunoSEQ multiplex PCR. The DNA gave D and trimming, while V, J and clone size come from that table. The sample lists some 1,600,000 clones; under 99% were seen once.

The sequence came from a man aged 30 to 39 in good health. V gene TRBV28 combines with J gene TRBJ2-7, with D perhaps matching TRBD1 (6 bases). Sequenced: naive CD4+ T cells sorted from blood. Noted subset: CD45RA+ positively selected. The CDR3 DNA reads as TGTGCCAGCAGGGGGACCGGGACACGTATTTACGAGCAGTACTTC. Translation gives CASRGTGTRIYEQYF.